The 30 T cell receptor beta chains in this list originate from one sample, sequenced in a study of T cells in Graves' hyperthyroidism and ophthalmopathy. RNA transcripts were the template for amplifying TCR beta CDR3 regions. During a first-round RT-PCR of the TCR CDR3, the HTBI primer set was used. TCRdb re-called the multiplex PCR reads through MiXCR, storing one row per CDR3 protein. The sample shows under 250,000 distinct CDR3 sequences, approximately 25% of them seen only once. Sample: blood. These TCRs come from a woman between 40 and 50 years old with Graves' ophthalmopathy.

A remark on this clonotype: A much larger clone differs by one base, so this may be a read error. V is TRBV6-1 and J is TRBJ1-6; D ambiguous. Per germline, CDR1 MNHNS and CDR2 SASEGT. The CDR3 totals 13 residues. The CDR3 here is CASSEDSNSPLYF. The CDR3 bases are TGTGCCAGCAGTGAAGACAGTAATTCACCCCTCTACTTT.

Ten or more counts support this clonotype. V usage is TRBV27 and J usage is TRBJ1-2; D is uncertain. This CDR3 spans 12 amino acids. CDR1 and CDR2 from the germline V gene are MNHEY and SMNVEV (reference sequence). The ends were cut back, 2 bases at V and 8 bases at J, with 9 bases in the middle. The CDR3 nucleotides are TGTGCCAGCAGTTTAAGAGGGTACGGCTACACCTTC. Protein sequence: CASSLRGYGYTF.

The chain links TRBV7-2 to TRBJ2-5; no definite D call. The CDR3 consists of 13 residues. The V end lost 6 bases, the J end lost 7 bases, and 15 bases lay between the germline ends. Germline V gene lookup returns CDR1 SGHTA and CDR2 FQGNSA. The CDR3 is CASSHSPLGTQYF. The CDR3 DNA reads as TGTGCCAGCAGTCATAGCCCCTTGGGGACCCAGTACTTC.

Notes on this clonotype: Germline is not matched at one junction end, which may reflect a read error. The chain uses TRBV6-1 and TRBJ1-2; no clear D. Germline loops: CDR1 MNHNS, CDR2 SASEGT. CDR3 length equals 14 residues. The DNA for the CDR3 is TGTGCCATCTCCCGGAAGGGAGCTAACTATGGCTACAGCTTC. Its protein product is CAISRKGANYGYSF.

Ten or more counts support this clonotype. This chain joins TRBV18 and TRBJ1-5; D might be TRBD1 (6 bases). This CDR3 is built from 16 residues. Trimming left V 4 bases short and J 7 bases short, with 20 bases between. Germline V gene lookup returns CDR1 KGHSH and CDR2 LQKENI. The CDR3 is CASSRSPGQGLQPQHF. CDR3 sequence (DNA): TGTGCCAGCTCACGTTCACCGGGACAAGGACTACAGCCCCAGCATTTT.

This chain joins TRBV12-3 or TRBV12-4 and TRBJ2-7, with 7 bases identical to TRBD2. The length of the CDR3 is 13 residues. V was clipped by 6 bases and J by 6 bases; unmatched bases: 8. The CDR3 DNA sequence: TGTGCCAGCAGCCAGGGACTATCCAGCGAGCAGTACTTC. Residues: CASSQGLSSEQYF.

This clonotype was found a few times. The V and J genes are TRBV5-1 and TRBJ2-3, with 7 bases identical to TRBD1. The J segment lost 4 bases and the V segment lost 0 bases, leaving 2 bases of the junction unmatched. Germline V gene data show CDR1 as SGHRS and CDR2 as YFSETQ. The CDR3 is 14 residues long. Written as DNA, the CDR3 is TGCGCCAGCAGCTTGGACGGACAGGCAGATACGCAGTATTTT. Protein: CASSLDGQADTQYF.

This clonotype was picked up many times. The rearrangement uses TRBV20-1 and TRBJ1-1; 9 bases are a match to TRBD1. The V and J ends lost 5 bases and 11 bases, in that order; junction bases with no gene match: 18. Germline CDR1 reads DFQATT; CDR2 reads SNEGSKA (reference sequence). This CDR3 has 15 amino acids. DNA of the CDR3: TGCAGTGCTCCGGAGGGGGGGACAGGGAAACCAGGGGCTTTCTTT. This translates into CSAPEGGTGKPGAFF.

This clonotype was recorded many times. The V and J genes are TRBV20-1 and TRBJ2-2, with 9 bases identical to TRBD2. V lost 2 bases and J lost 6; bases outside the gene matches: 10. CDR1 DFQATT and CDR2 SNEGSKA come from the germline V gene (reference sequence). The CDR3 covers 16 residues. This CDR3 reads CSARLFSGGRPGELFF. CDR3 coding DNA: TGCAGTGCTAGACTCTTTAGCGGGGGACGTCCCGGGGAGCTGTTTTTT.

The chain is built from TRBV6-1 and TRBJ2-7, with 9 nucleotides matching TRBD1. The V gene's germline CDR1 is MNHNS and CDR2 SASEGT. The junction had 4 bases not matched to a gene; V was cut back by 0 bases and J by 7 bases. The CDR3 covers 14 residues. The CDR3 loop is CASSEAGQGIEQYF. The CDR3 nucleotides are TGTGCCAGCAGTGAAGCGGGACAGGGCATTGAGCAGTACTTC.

This clonotype was recorded only once. For the CDR3, the DNA is TGTGCCAGCAGCTCCGGGACCCAACCGCTACGGCGAGAGACCCAGTACTTC. As protein: CASSSGTQPLRRETQYF. The chain recombines TRBV5-6 with TRBJ2-5; D is possibly TRBD1 or TRBD2 (5 bases each). The CDR3 length is 17 residues. V was shortened by 3 bases and J by 4 bases, with 22 bases between the two germline ends. Germline V lookup: CDR1 SGHDT, CDR2 YYEEEE. Full variable domain (outside the CDR3, taken from reference TRBV5-6 and TRBJ2-5): DAGVTQSPTHLIKTRGQQVTLRCSPKSGHDTVSWYQQALGQGPQFIFQYYEEEERQRGNFPDRFSGHQFPNYSSELNVNALLLGDSALYLCASSSGTQPLRRETQYFGPGTRLLVL.

This clonotype came up many times. This chain joins TRBV6-1 and TRBJ1-1; D remains ambiguous. Trimming pared 7 bases from V and 3 bases from J, leaving 18 bases between. The germline V gene has CDR1 MNHNS and CDR2 SASEGT. The CDR3 runs to 15 residues. CDR3 DNA sequence: TGTGCCAGCACCCCCGGCTGGGGAAGGGACACTGAAGCTTTCTTT. Translated, it gives CASTPGWGRDTEAFF.

With regard to this clonotype: A much larger clone differs by one base, so this may be a read error. This rearrangement joins TRBV20-1 to TRBJ1-1; 8 bases agree with TRBD1. The CDR3 is 13 amino acids. CDR1 is DFQATT, CDR2 SNEGSKA, per germline (reference sequence). V was pared by 5 bases and J by 6 bases, with 8 bases of the junction left unmatched. The CDR3 coding sequence is TGCAGTGCTCCTTGGACAGGGACGGCTGAAGCTTTCTTT. Its translation: CSAPWTGTAEAFF.

This clonotype was recorded many times. The gene calls are TRBV29-1 and TRBJ1-2; D uncertain. Germline assignment: CDR1 SQVTM and CDR2 ANQGSEA. CDR3 length: 12 amino acids. Trimming stripped 6 bases from V and 8 bases from J, with 16 bases between. The CDR3 DNA reads as TGCAGCGTCGGCGGCGGGGTGGGGGGCTACACCTTC. Translation: CSVGGGVGGYTF.

As to this clonotype: A read error is likely, as this CDR3 ends without the conserved phenylalanine or tryptophan. The chain has TRBV24-1 and TRBJ2-1, with TRBD2 matching over 12 bases. V gave up 5 bases and J gave up 1 base; unmatched junction bases: 2. This CDR3 has 16 amino acids. Germline V gives CDR1 KGHDR, CDR2 SFDVKD. The CDR3 nucleotides read TGTGCCACCAGTGGGACTAGCGGGACATCCTACAATGAGCAGTTCTTA. Its protein product is CATSGTSGTSYNEQFL.

This clonotype was seen many times. V is TRBV19 and J is TRBJ2-7, with 9 bases matching TRBD2. The CDR3 has 15 residues. CDR1 is LNHDA, CDR2 SQIVND, per germline (reference sequence). V dropped 3 bases and J dropped 7; count of bases not matched to a gene: 10. The CDR3 loop is CASSMTTSGYREQYF. The CDR3, as DNA: TGTGCCAGTAGTATGACAACTAGCGGGTATCGGGAGCAGTACTTC.

In its sample, this clonotype was seen many times. This chain connects TRBV6-5 to TRBJ1-1; 10 nucleotides agree with TRBD1. The germline CDR1 and CDR2 sequences are MNHEY and SVGAGI. This CDR3 is 14 amino acids long. After removal of 2 bases from V and 5 bases from J, the junction contained 2 bases not matched to a gene. As DNA, the CDR3 is TGTGCCAGCAGTTACGACAGGGGGCTAACTGAAGCTTTCTTT. Protein sequence: CASSYDRGLTEAFF.

A remark on this clonotype: A single base separates this from a much larger clone, so it may be a read error. The chain links TRBV11-2 to TRBJ2-7, with 7 bases identical to TRBD2. CDR1 is SGHAT and CDR2 is FQNNGV in the germline V gene. The CDR3 extends over 13 amino acids. With V trimmed by 5 bases and J by 3 bases, 4 bases remained unmatched. CDR3 protein: CASSHGTNYEQYF. The DNA of the CDR3 is TGTGCCAGCAGCCACGGGACTAACTACGAGCAGTACTTC.

In this sample, this clonotype turned up many times. V and J are TRBV20-1 and TRBJ2-5; 9 bases are shared with TRBD2. V shed 2 bases and J 5 bases; nucleotides not matched to a gene: 9. CDR3 length: 15 amino acids. Germline values: CDR1 DFQATT, CDR2 SNEGSKA (reference sequence). The CDR3 is CSARPPGLASETQYF. The CDR3 coding sequence is TGCAGTGCTAGACCTCCGGGACTAGCTTCGGAGACCCAGTACTTC.

This clonotype showed up many times. The J gene is TRBJ2-5, the V gene TRBV28; D possibly corresponds to TRBD2 (6 bases). V was shortened by 1 base and J by 5 bases, with 23 bases between the two germline ends. The CDR3 runs to 18 residues. In germline, CDR1 is MDHEN, CDR2 SYDVKM. The CDR3 loop is CASSLSTLSGFLSETQYF. The DNA for the CDR3 is TGTGCCAGCAGTTTATCAACCCTAAGCGGGTTCTTATCGGAGACCCAGTACTTC.

This clonotype was seen only once. This chain joins TRBV20-1 and TRBJ2-2; perhaps D is TRBD1 or TRBD2 (5 bases each). Germline CDR1 DFQATT, CDR2 SNEGSKA (reference sequence). The V and J ends lost 3 bases and 3 bases respectively, with 8 bases between them. The length of the CDR3 is 13 residues. Written as DNA, the CDR3 is TGCAGTGCTAGTAGAGGGGACACCGGGGAGCTGTTTTTT. Its translation: CSASRGDTGELFF.

This clonotype was seen repeatedly, ten times or more. This CDR3 reads CASGQGGAFYGYTF. The DNA for the CDR3 is TGTGCCAGCGGGCAAGGGGGCGCTTTCTATGGCTACACCTTC. The chain carries TRBV5-5 and TRBJ1-2; 7 positions match TRBD1. This CDR3 has 14 residues. J lost 4 bases, V lost 7 bases, and 10 bases had no gene match. Germline assignment: CDR1 SGHKS and CDR2 YYEKEE (reference sequence). The whole variable domain, filled in from reference TRBV5-5 and TRBJ1-2, reads DAGVTQSPTHLIKTRGQQVTLRCSPISGHKSVSWYQQVLGQGPQFIFQYYEKEERGRGNFPDRFSARQFPNYSSELNVNALLLGDSALYLCASGQGGAFYGYTFGSGTRLTVV.

Here the CDR3 reads CASSLRDLSNQPQHF. CDR3 in DNA: TGTGCCAGCAGCTTACGGGATTTGTCGAATCAGCCCCAGCATTTT. The chain combines TRBV7-8 with TRBJ1-5; D is undetermined. Germline loops: CDR1 SGHVS, CDR2 FQNEAQ. The CDR3 is 15 amino acids. V was trimmed by 2 bases and J by 4 bases, leaving 12 bases between them.

V gene TRBV28 combines with J gene TRBJ1-1; D is perhaps TRBD1 (6 bases). In germline, CDR1 is MDHEN, CDR2 SYDVKM. This CDR3 contains 14 residues. Between the trimmed V and J ends, which lost 5 bases and 5 bases, there was a span of 15 bases. CDR3 amino acids: CASSQGGSSTEAFF. CDR3 sequence (DNA): TGTGCCAGCAGTCAAGGGGGGTCTAGTACTGAAGCTTTCTTT. Variable domain in full (rest from reference TRBV28 and TRBJ1-1): DVKVTQSSRYLVKRTGEKVFLECVQDMDHENMFWYRQDPGLGLRLIYFSYDVKMKEKGDIPEGYSVSREKKERFSLILESASTNQTSMYLCASSQGGSSTEAFFGQGTRLTVV.

This clonotype was seen a few times. The genes are TRBV7-8 and TRBJ1-1; D not certain. Germline assignment: CDR1 SGHVS and CDR2 FQNEAQ. V was trimmed by 1 base and J by 5 bases, leaving 11 bases between them. This CDR3 region has 14 residues. The CDR3 here is CASSLGVRGTEAFF. The CDR3 region has the DNA TGTGCCAGCAGCTTAGGCGTTCGTGGTACTGAAGCTTTCTTT.

This clonotype appeared many times. The chain combines TRBV28 with TRBJ1-5, with 7 nucleotides matching TRBD1. Trimming took 7 bases from V and 9 from J; bases not matched to a gene: 9. The germline gives CDR1 MDHEN, CDR2 SYDVKM. The CDR3 is 13 residues long. Here the CDR3 DNA reads TGTGCCAGCACTACTCAGGCAGGGGGGCCCCAGCATTTT. This translates into CASTTQAGGPQHF. The full variable domain, completed using reference TRBV28 and TRBJ1-5, is DVKVTQSSRYLVKRTGEKVFLECVQDMDHENMFWYRQDPGLGLRLIYFSYDVKMKEKGDIPEGYSVSREKKERFSLILESASTNQTSMYLCASTTQAGGPQHFGDGTRLSIL.

This clonotype appeared many times. The chain couples TRBV19 to TRBJ2-7, with 11 bases lining up with TRBD2. V shed 4 bases, J shed 0 bases, and the junction held 8 bases outside the gene matches. The CDR3 is 17 residues long. Germline values: CDR1 LNHDA, CDR2 SQIVND (reference sequence). This chain's CDR3 is CASSTGTSGGLSYEQYF. The CDR3 coding sequence is TGTGCCAGTAGTACGGGGACTAGCGGAGGCCTCTCCTACGAGCAGTACTTC.

This clonotype was seen more than once but under ten times. This may arise from a read error, as a much more abundant clone is one base away. The chain uses TRBV6-5 and TRBJ1-2; weak D call: TRBD1 (6 bases). CDR1 is MNHEY and CDR2 is SVGAGI in the germline V gene. This CDR3 comprises 15 residues. The V end was cut by 4 bases, the J end by 5 bases, with 17 bases between. CDR3 in DNA: TGTGCCAGCAGTTCCAGACAGGTCTCGATATATGGCTACACCTTC. Its protein is CASSSRQVSIYGYTF.

This clonotype was seen repeatedly, ten times or more. This chain joins TRBV19 and TRBJ1-1, with D tentatively TRBD1 (5 bases). Trimming stripped 9 bases from V and 8 bases from J, with 10 bases between. Per the germline V gene, CDR1 is LNHDA and CDR2 is SQIVND (reference sequence). CDR3 size: 10 residues. The chain's CDR3 is CASGTLEAFF. CDR3 coding DNA: TGTGCCAGCGGGACCTTAGAAGCTTTCTTT.

This clonotype appeared many times. The V gene is TRBV24-1, the J gene TRBJ1-5; D remains ambiguous. CDR3 length equals 14 residues. Trimming shortened V by 4 bases and J by 5 bases, and 11 bases separated the two germline ends. Germline V gives CDR1 KGHDR, CDR2 SFDVKD. CDR3 DNA: TGTGCCACCAGTGAAGGTCGGGCCCATCAGCCCCAGCATTTT. It specifies CATSEGRAHQPQHF.